Following are 7 T cell receptor beta chains from one sample sequenced in a study of T cell responses to AZD1222 COVID-19 vaccine. The repertoire was sequenced with immunoSEQ multiplex PCR; TCRdb's copy has only in-frame clones and lacks some. The table lists about 140,000 clones, more than 85% of them singletons. Sequenced material: peripheral blood, taken on day 0 of MenACWY control vaccination. These receptors were collected from an adult in good health.

The CDR3 spells CASGRSSYNSPLHF. CDR3 in DNA: TGTGCCAGCGGGCGGAGCTCCTATAATTCACCCCTCCACTTT. This rearrangement joins TRBV28 to TRBJ1-6, with D unclear. The germline V gene encodes CDR1 MDHEN and CDR2 SYDVKM. This CDR3 comprises 14 residues. The V and J ends lost 8 bases and 0 bases respectively, with 8 bases between them.

The chain has TRBV12-3 or TRBV12-4 and TRBJ1-2; D might be TRBD1 (5 bases). Trimming took off 7 bases at V and 3 bases at J, with 12 bases between the two ends. The CDR3 is made up of 13 amino acids. DNA for the CDR3: TGTGCCAGCAACCAGGGTTTGGACTATGGCTACACCTTC. It specifies CASNQGLDYGYTF.

V gene TRBV12-3 or TRBV12-4 combines with J gene TRBJ2-1; D remains unclear. The CDR3 has 11 amino acids. The V end was cut by 5 bases, the J end by 9 bases, with 8 bases between. Here the CDR3 reads CASSRTAEQFF. CDR3 DNA sequence: TGTGCCAGCAGTCGGACGGCTGAGCAGTTCTTC.

CDR3 bases: TGCGCCAGCAGCCTTGGACAGTCCGCCTACGAGCAGTACTTC. Residues: CASSLGQSAYEQYF. The chain has TRBV5-1 and TRBJ2-7; tentatively, D is TRBD1 (6 bases). Germline CDR1 reads SGHRS; CDR2 reads YFSETQ. The CDR3 totals 14 residues. V lost 4 bases and J 2 bases, leaving 13 bases between the germline ends.

The chain employs TRBV27 and TRBJ1-1, with TRBD1 matching 10 bases. Germline V gene sequence: CDR1 MNHEY, CDR2 SMNVEV (reference sequence). The V gene end was trimmed by 3 bases and the J gene end by 1 base; junction bases not matched to a gene: 5. This CDR3 spans 16 amino acids. CDR3 loop: CASSLGTGVSNTEAFF. The CDR3 DNA reads as TGTGCCAGCAGTTTGGGGACAGGGGTTTCGAACACTGAAGCTTTCTTT.

This clone has only a few counts. This chain joins TRBV6-1 and TRBJ1-2; tentative D call: TRBD1 (6 bases). The germline CDR1 and CDR2 sequences are MNHNS and SASEGT. The CDR3 has 15 amino acids. Trimming stripped 0 bases from V and 4 bases from J, with 12 bases between. The CDR3 DNA sequence: TGTGCCAGCAGTGAAGCTAGTACAGGGATCTATGGCTACACCTTC. Translation: CASSEASTGIYGYTF.

The sample holds one count of this clone. J is TRBJ2-5 and V is TRBV5-5, with 7 bases aligning to TRBD1. Per the germline V gene, CDR1 is SGHKS and CDR2 is YYEKEE (reference sequence). Trimming cost V 4 bases and J 5 bases; bases outside gene matches: 8. The CDR3 loop spans 14 amino acids. The DNA of the CDR3 is TGTGCCAGCAGCCCCGGGACAGCAAGGGAGACCCAGTACTTC. Translation: CASSPGTARETQYF.